The 14 T cell receptor delta chains given below trace back to one sample, sequenced in a study of DNA immune sequencing with unique molecular identifiers. A 32-plex genomic DNA assay used primers for all 8 TRDV and 4 TRDJ genes. A 12-nucleotide UMI was added during approximately 3 barcoding PCR cycles before adapter PCR. TCRdb processed the multiplex PCR reads again with the CATT caller. The sample comprises under 6,500 delta-chain clones, approximately 10% of which are singletons, and about half rests with the top ten. The sequencing sample was made of gamma-delta T cells enriched from blood buffy coat, or unenriched PBMCs (not recorded which). The source of these receptors is a human donor in good health.

This clone was seen at least ten times. Other DNA sequences of this sample code for an identical CDR3. The chain couples TRDV1 to TRDJ1; 13 bases map to TRDD3. The J gene, absent from TCRdb, was called here by matching the DNA to germline. Germline values: CDR1 TSWWSYY, CDR2 QGS. The CDR3 has 30 residues. Trimming took 0 bases from V and 1 from J; bases not matched to a gene: 41. In DNA, the CDR3 is TGTGCTCTTGGGGAACTAGAAGTAACTTTTCCTACGTCTAACTGGGGGATACGAACCCTACTCTTGGACGTCACCGATAAACTCATCTTT. This sequence encodes CALGELEVTFPTSNWGIRTLLLDVTDKLIF.

The V gene lacks a call, and TRDJ1 is the J gene; no check of the table's D call, TRDD3, against the DNA was made. The CDR3 has 18 residues. The CDR3 bases are TGTGCTCTTGGGGAACTAGCCCTCTTCCTTCCTCGTGCTGTGAAACTCATCTTT. It codes for CALGELALFLPRAVKLIF.

This clone was seen a handful of times. The V gene went uncalled, while the J gene is TRDJ2; the table's D call, TRDD3, has no DNA check behind it. The CDR3 length is 20 residues. The CDR3 DNA sequence: TGTGCTCTTGGGGAACTACCGACTGGGGGATGGGGGGCTTTGACAGCACAACTCTTCTTT. This translates into CALGELPTGGWGALTAQLFF.

As to this clone: The mismatch at residue 15 between this DNA's translation and the TCRdb protein of a much larger clone likely reflects a read error; the protein shown is translated from the DNA. The V gene is TRDV2, the J gene TRDJ3; 13 nucleotides line up with TRDD3. CDR3 length equals 20 residues. CDR1 and CDR2 from the germline V gene are GEAIGNYY and EKD. CDR3 in amino acids: CACDTYWGIRSSWDIRQMFF. DNA of the CDR3: TGTGCCTGTGACACCTACTGGGGGATACGCAGCTCCTGGGACATCCGACAGATGTTTTTC.

About this clone itself: The protein TCRdb lists belongs to a much larger clone and differs from this DNA's translation at residue 3, which points to a read error; the protein shown is made from the DNA. The chain employs TRDV2 and TRDJ1; 12 nucleotides line up with TRDD3. Germline CDR1 reads GEAIGNYY; CDR2 reads EKD. There are 19 residues in the CDR3. The CDR3 DNA reads TGTGCCTATGACACGGTTACTGGGGGATACATTGCGGGTACCGATAAACTCATCTTT. Translated, it gives CAYDTVTGGYIAGTDKLIF.

By its share, this clone is medium-sized. The same CDR3 is also encoded by other DNA sequences in this sample. The V call is TRDV2, the J call TRDJ1; 8 positions match TRDD3. Germline values: CDR1 GEAIGNYY, CDR2 EKD. V was pared by 0 bases and J by 7 bases, with 15 bases of the junction left unmatched. The CDR3 is 17 amino acids. CDR3 sequence: CACDTGTGGPYSGKLIF. The CDR3 nucleotides read TGTGCCTGTGACACCGGTACTGGGGGGCCCTATTCCGGTAAACTCATCTTT.

This clone was seen many times. The likely explanation is a read error, given a far larger clone one base away. CDR3 sequence (DNA): TGTGCCTGTGACACCTTGGGGACCACGAACGGCTCCTGGGACACCCTACAGATGTTTTTC. It codes for CACDTLGTTNGSWDTLQMFF. The chain carries TRDV2 and TRDJ3; TRDD3 might be the D (5 bases). Per germline, CDR1 GEAIGNYY and CDR2 EKD. The CDR3 contains 20 residues.

Ten or more counts support this clone. The amino acid sequence in TCRdb belongs to a much larger clone and departs from this DNA's translation at residue 11, likely a sequencing read error; the sequence shown is translated from the DNA. The gene calls are TRDV2 and TRDJ1, with 11 bases matching TRDD3. This CDR3 comprises 15 residues. CDR1 and CDR2 (germline): GEAIGNYY, EKD. V trimming: 5 bases; J trimming: 6 bases; junction bases outside the gene matches: 10. The CDR3 here is CACAQLGDRDNKLIF. The CDR3 DNA is TGTGCCTGTGCCCAACTGGGGGATAGGGACAATAAACTCATCTTT.

The J gene corresponds to TRDJ1; a V gene call is absent; the table calls TRDD3, which could not be checked here. The CDR3 contains 18 residues. CDR3 DNA: TGTGCTCTTGGGGGGCCCCGTGGGCTGGGGACGTACACCGATAAACTCATCTTT. Encoded protein: CALGGPRGLGTYTDKLIF.

Within the sample, this clone is medium-sized. This chain links TRDV2 with TRDJ3; TRDD3 aligns across 8 bases. V lost 0 bases to trimming and J lost 0 bases; unmatched junction nucleotides: 12. This CDR3 is 21 amino acids long. Germline lookup yields CDR1 GEAIGNYY and CDR2 EKD. CDR3 region: CACDTMAGGPVSSWDTRQMFF. In nucleotides, the CDR3 is TGTGCCTGTGACACCATGGCTGGGGGACCGGTTAGCTCCTGGGACACCCGACAGATGTTTTTC.

About this clone: This probably arose from a read error, given a far larger clone one base away. Other DNA sequences of this sample code for an identical CDR3. The rearrangement joins TRDV2 to TRDJ1; D gene unclear. The CDR3 spans 14 residues. The germline CDR1 and CDR2 sequences are GEAIGNYY and EKD. The V end was cut by 0 bases, the J end by 3 bases, with 10 bases between. CDR3 loop: CACDTVALPDKLIF. The CDR3 DNA reads TGTGCCTGTGACACCGTTGCGCTACCCGATAAACTCATCTTT.

This clone was observed a handful of times. The protein that TCRdb holds for this DNA derives from a much larger clone and differs from the translated DNA at residue 15, which likely indicates a read error; the protein shown here is translated from the DNA. V gene TRDV2 combines with J gene TRDJ1, with 8 bases fitting TRDD3. Germline V gene data show CDR1 as GEAIGNYY and CDR2 as EKD. The ends lost 0 bases at V and 6 bases at J; junction bases unmatched: 20. This CDR3 is built from 19 residues. The CDR3 reads CACDTVPGTGIPLTYKLIF. The CDR3, as DNA: TGTGCCTGTGACACCGTCCCCGGCACGGGGATACCCTTAACCTATAAACTCATCTTT.

Comments on this clone: TCRdb records a much larger clone's protein for this DNA, with a difference at residue 6 that likely arises from a read error; the protein given is the translation of the DNA. This chain links TRDV2 with TRDJ1, with D possibly TRDD3 on 5 matching bases. Germline CDR1 reads GEAIGNYY; CDR2 reads EKD. The CDR3 has 15 amino acids. Trimming cost V 0 bases and J 1 base, with 11 bases left between them. CDR3 sequence reads: CACDTDGGRTDKLIF. The CDR3 DNA sequence: TGTGCCTGTGACACCGACGGGGGTCGCACCGATAAACTCATCTTT.

This clone showed up just a few times. One base separates it from a far larger clone, so it is likely a read error. The chain is built from TRDV3 and TRDJ1; 11 bases line up with TRDD3. The CDR3 extends over 18 amino acids. Germline lookup yields CDR1 TVYSNPD and CDR2 GDNSRS (reference sequence). V shed 1 base, J shed 7 bases, and the junction held 20 bases outside the gene matches. CDR3 DNA: TGTGCCTTTAACATTCCTACCGTTCTACTGGGGGATATGGGTAAACTCATCTTT. Amino acid sequence: CAFNIPTVLLGDMGKLIF.